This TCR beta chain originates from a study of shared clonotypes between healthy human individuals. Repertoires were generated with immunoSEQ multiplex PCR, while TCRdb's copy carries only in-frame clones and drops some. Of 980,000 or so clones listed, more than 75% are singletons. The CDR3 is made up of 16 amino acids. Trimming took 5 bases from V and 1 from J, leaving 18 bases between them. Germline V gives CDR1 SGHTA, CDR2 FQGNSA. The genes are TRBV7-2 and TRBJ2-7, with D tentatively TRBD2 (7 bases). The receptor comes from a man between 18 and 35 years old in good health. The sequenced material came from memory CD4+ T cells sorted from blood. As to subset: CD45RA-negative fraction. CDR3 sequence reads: CASSPGASGLSYEQYF. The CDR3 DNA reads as TGTGCCAGCAGCCCAGGGGCTAGCGGTTTATCCTACGAGCAGTACTTC.